The 19 T cell receptor beta chains in this list originate from one sample, sequenced in a study of T cell repertoires in cytomegalovirus infection. Each CDR3 protein gets one entry after TCRdb re-called the reads with MiXCR. Among hundreds of thousands of distinct CDR3 sequences listed, approximately 40% were seen once. The antigens these receptors bind are not known. This specimen consisted of cultured PBMCs, obtained from culture after CMV antigen stimulation. These receptors all stem from a human donor in good health (CMV status not recorded). Some clones in this sample may be carry-over from other donors' samples.

At least ten counts were recorded for this clonotype. The V and J genes are TRBV7-2 and TRBJ1-1, with D perhaps TRBD1 (6 bases). The germline V and J ends were trimmed by 3 bases and 1 base, with 9 bases remaining between them. Germline assignment: CDR1 SGHTA and CDR2 FQGNSA. This CDR3 has 14 residues. DNA of the CDR3: TGTGCCAGCAGCTTCAAGGGGGGGAACACTGAAGCTTTCTTT. It specifies CASSFKGGNTEAFF.

This clonotype was picked up a small number of times. The chain combines TRBV7-2 with TRBJ2-7, with 7 bases aligning to TRBD1. The CDR3 runs to 15 residues. Germline values: CDR1 SGHTA, CDR2 FQGNSA. J gave up 0 bases and V 4 bases, and 6 bases lay outside the gene matches. This CDR3 reads CASSSTGTVSYEQYF. The CDR3 DNA is TGTGCCAGCAGCTCAACCGGGACAGTCTCCTACGAGCAGTACTTC.

The CDR3 loop reads CASRAANSDTQYF. The CDR3, as DNA: TGTGCCAGCAGAGCGGCTAATTCAGATACGCAGTATTTT. The chain employs TRBV6-6 and TRBJ2-3; tentatively, D is TRBD2 (5 bases). Trimming pared 6 bases from V and 4 bases from J, leaving 11 bases between. The CDR3 totals 13 residues. Germline V gives CDR1 MNHNY, CDR2 SVGAGI (reference sequence).

The table lists this clonotype with a few counts. The chain has TRBV7-6 and TRBJ1-4, with a tentative D call TRBD1 (5 bases). This CDR3 spans 15 amino acids. V lost 2 bases, J lost 8 bases, and 15 bases lay in between. Germline CDR1 and CDR2: SGHVS and FNYEAQ. The CDR3: CASSLQGSSFEKLFF. For the CDR3, the DNA is TGTGCCAGCAGCTTACAGGGTTCATCGTTCGAAAAACTGTTTTTT. The full variable domain, rest sourced from reference TRBV7-6 and TRBJ1-4, is GAGVSQSPRYKVTKRGQDVALRCDPISGHVSLYWYRQALGQGPEFLTYFNYEAQQDKSGLPNDRFSAERPEGSISTLTIQRTEQRDSAMYRCASSLQGSSFEKLFFGSGTQLSVL.

The V gene is TRBV24-1, the J gene TRBJ2-1; 7 nucleotides line up with TRBD2. V shed 2 bases, J shed 9 bases, and the junction held 12 bases outside the gene matches. This CDR3 spans 16 amino acids. Germline values: CDR1 KGHDR, CDR2 SFDVKD. The CDR3 nucleotides read TGTGCCACCAGTGATTCCCCCTGGGCGGGAGTCACTGAGCAGTTCTTC. Its translation: CATSDSPWAGVTEQFF.

This clonotype came up a few times. The genes are TRBV7-6 and TRBJ1-1, with a weak D call TRBD1 (6 bases). From germline, CDR1 is SGHVS and CDR2 FNYEAQ. Trimming stripped 5 bases from V and 4 bases from J, with 20 bases between. The CDR3 runs 16 residues. The CDR3 reads CASSPRGQGGTTEAFF. As DNA, the CDR3 is TGTGCCAGCAGCCCAAGAGGACAAGGGGGGACCACTGAAGCTTTCTTT.

The V call is TRBV28, the J call TRBJ2-3; 7 nucleotides match TRBD1. Trimming at V came to 2 bases and at J to 1 base, leaving 3 bases not matched to a gene. Germline V lookup: CDR1 MDHEN, CDR2 SYDVKM. This CDR3 contains 15 residues. The CDR3 region is CASSLLDRGTDTQYF. In DNA form, the CDR3 reads TGTGCCAGCAGTTTACTCGACAGGGGCACAGATACGCAGTATTTT.

V is TRBV7-6 and J is TRBJ2-5; 11 bases line up with TRBD2. Trimming took 4 bases from V and 2 from J; bases not matched to a gene: 3. Germline CDR1 is SGHVS and CDR2 is FNYEAQ. The CDR3 consists of 15 residues. The CDR3 here is CASSSSSGGQETQYF. CDR3 nucleotide sequence: TGTGCCAGCAGCTCCTCTAGCGGGGGGCAAGAGACCCAGTACTTC. The whole variable domain, remainder taken from reference TRBV7-6 and TRBJ2-5, is GAGVSQSPRYKVTKRGQDVALRCDPISGHVSLYWYRQALGQGPEFLTYFNYEAQQDKSGLPNDRFSAERPEGSISTLTIQRTEQRDSAMYRCASSSSSGGQETQYFGPGTRLLVL.

This chain joins TRBV12-3 or TRBV12-4 and TRBJ2-3; D remains ambiguous. V was trimmed by 2 bases and J by 4 bases, leaving 22 bases between them. This CDR3 region has 18 residues. The DNA of the CDR3 is TGTGCCAGCAGTTTATGGGTCAACTGGGATGTTCCTCCAGATACGCAGTATTTT. Its protein product is CASSLWVNWDVPPDTQYF.

The table lists this clonotype with a few counts. The V call is TRBV7-9, the J call TRBJ2-2, with 7 bases that match TRBD2. CDR1 is SEHNR, CDR2 FQNEAQ, per germline (reference sequence). J was trimmed by 7 bases and V by 2 bases; bases with no gene match: 4. This CDR3 region has 14 residues. The CDR3 coding sequence is TGTGCCAGCAGCTTAAGGCGGGAGTTCGGGGAGCTGTTTTTT. It translates to CASSLRREFGELFF.

The V and J genes are TRBV6-1 and TRBJ1-1; D not certain. Germline assignment: CDR1 MNHNS and CDR2 SASEGT. V lost 2 bases and J lost 5, with 12 bases in between. The CDR3 runs 14 residues. This CDR3 is CASSEQRLGTEAFF. The CDR3 DNA reads as TGTGCCAGCAGTGAACAGCGGTTAGGGACTGAAGCTTTCTTT.

CDR3 protein: CASSPDRFFSYEQYF. As DNA, the CDR3 is TGTGCCAGTAGTCCGGACAGGTTCTTCTCCTACGAGCAGTACTTC. The chain uses TRBV19 and TRBJ2-7; the match to TRBD1 covers 7 bases. The CDR3 loop spans 15 amino acids. V lost 5 bases, J lost 0 bases, and 7 bases stayed unmatched. The germline CDR1 and CDR2 sequences are LNHDA and SQIVND (reference sequence).

The chain joins TRBV27 to TRBJ2-1; 14 nucleotides agree with TRBD2. The CDR3 runs 19 residues. Germline CDR1 is MNHEY and CDR2 is SMNVEV (reference sequence). The trim removed 5 bases at V and 7 bases at J, leaving 16 bases unmatched. This CDR3 is CASSPRIGGGTSGRNEQFF. The DNA for the CDR3 is TGTGCCAGCAGTCCCAGGATCGGGGGGGGGACTAGCGGGAGAAATGAGCAGTTCTTC.

V gene TRBV7-2 combines with J gene TRBJ2-3; D gene uncertain. From germline, CDR1 is SGHTA and CDR2 FQGNSA. Trimming took 5 bases from V and 1 from J, leaving 13 bases between them. The CDR3 is 15 residues long. The CDR3 sequence is CASSPGPSRTDTQYF. In DNA, the CDR3 is TGTGCCAGCAGCCCGGGTCCCTCACGCACAGATACGCAGTATTTT.

This chain joins TRBV7-8 and TRBJ2-1; D not certain. The V and J ends lost 0 bases and 7 bases respectively, with 7 bases between them. CDR1 and CDR2 from the germline V gene are SGHVS and FQNEAQ. This CDR3 contains 13 residues. For the CDR3, the DNA is TGTGCCAGCAGCTTAGCTCGCATGAATGAGCAGTTCTTC. Translation gives CASSLARMNEQFF.

The rearrangement joins TRBV7-9 to TRBJ2-7, with 10 bases that match TRBD2. The germline gives CDR1 SEHNR, CDR2 FQNEAQ (reference sequence). CDR3 size: 16 residues. J lost 3 bases, V lost 0 bases, and 5 bases had no gene match. The CDR3 sequence is CASSLALAGGYYEQYF. The DNA of the CDR3 is TGTGCCAGCAGCTTAGCGTTAGCGGGAGGTTACTACGAGCAGTACTTC.

The J gene is TRBJ1-5, the V gene TRBV24-1; the D is unclear. Deletions cut 7 bases from V and 2 bases from J, with 8 bases between. The CDR3 length is 13 residues. Germline V gene sequence: CDR1 KGHDR, CDR2 SFDVKD. The CDR3 loop is CATSRDGNQPQHF. CDR3 nucleotides: TGTGCCACCAGCCGCGATGGCAATCAGCCCCAGCATTTT.

The chain employs TRBV5-4 and TRBJ2-1, with D maybe TRBD2 (6 bases). The CDR3 has 18 amino acids. Trimming left V 4 bases short and J 7 bases short, with 27 bases between. Germline V CDR1 and CDR2: SGHNT, YYREEE (reference sequence). The CDR3 DNA follows: TGTGCCAGCAGCCCCCCCCCCCGGGACTCGCCATTCGGAAATGAGCAGTTCTTC. This translates into CASSPPPRDSPFGNEQFF.

This clonotype was seen more than once but under ten times. In DNA, the CDR3 is TGTGCCAGCAGTGGAGGGGGGCCTGCCTATAATTCACCCCTCCACTTT. This sequence encodes CASSGGGPAYNSPLHF. The V call is TRBV6-1, the J call TRBJ1-6, with D maybe TRBD1 (6 bases). The CDR3 is 16 residues long. Between the trimmed V and J ends, which lost 4 bases and 2 bases, there was a span of 12 bases. Germline V gives CDR1 MNHNS, CDR2 SASEGT.